This is a list of T cell receptor beta chains from one sample in a study of shared clonotypes between healthy human individuals. Sequenced by immunoSEQ multiplex PCR; TCRdb stores in-frame clones only, minus some. Of about 670,000 clones in the sample, approximately 79% were seen once. Sequenced material: memory CD4+ T cells sorted from blood. These receptors all stem from a woman in her twenties or thirties in good health. Each CDR3 is given with its conserved first and last residue. D genes are given only for firm matches. Where a row states a size, it is once, few, many or the class of an expanded clone; other rows omit it.

16 | TRBD2 | TRBJ2-3 | TRBV28 | NA | TGTGCCAGCAGTTCCCGACTAGCGGGAGATATGGATACGCAGTATTTT | CASSSRLAGDMDTQYF
16 | NA | TRBJ2-1 | TRBV7-2 | NA | TGTGCCAGCAGCCTGGCGTGGGGGAACTCCTACAATGAGCAGTTCTTC | CASSLAWGNSYNEQFF
18 | NA | TRBJ2-3 | TRBV28 | NA | TGTGCCAGCAGCGCTGCCGGGCGTTGGAAGCGGGGCACAGATACGCAGTATTTT | CASSAAGRWKRGTDTQYF
15 | TRBD1 | TRBJ2-5 | TRBV5-1 | many | TGCGCCAGCAGCTTGGGGGACAGAGACACGGGGACCCAGTACTTC | CASSLGDRDTGTQYF
13 | NA | TRBJ1-4 | TRBV28 | NA | TGTGCCAGCTCCGGAGCGCGCGGTGAAAAACTGTTTTTT | CASSGARGEKLFF
15 | TRBD1 | TRBJ2-7 | TRBV4-2 | NA | TGTGCCAGCAGCCAAAAAGGACAGGGGAGACGTGAGCAGTACTTC | CASSQKGQGRREQYF
16 | TRBD2 | TRBJ2-3 | TRBV11-2 | NA | TGTGCCAGCAGTCTCTTACTAGCGGGAGGGCCAGATACGCAGTATTTT | CASSLLLAGGPDTQYF
18 | TRBD1 | TRBJ1-5 | TRBV28 | NA | TGTGCCAGCACGCCCCAGTTAACAGGGGGCTCTGGCAATCAGCCCCAGCATTTT | CASTPQLTGGSGNQPQHF
13 | NA | TRBJ1-2 | TRBV28 | NA | TGTGCCAGCAGTTTATCGGGGGGGTATGGCTACACCTTC | CASSLSGGYGYTF
15 | NA | TRBJ1-2 | TRBV18 | NA | TGTGCCAGCTCACCACCGTACGGGGTTAACTATGGCTACACCTTC | CASSPPYGVNYGYTF
16 | NA | TRBJ1-2 | TRBV19 | NA | TGCGCCAGTAGTATAGATCTCACTTTTGGCGGCTATGGCTACACCTTC | CASSIDLTFGGYGYTF
12 | NA | TRBJ2-1 | TRBV19 | NA | TGTGCCAGTAGTATCGGACGTCAGGAACAGTTCTTC | CASSIGRQEQFF
14 | TRBD1 | TRBJ1-4 | TRBV2 | NA | TGTGCCAGCAGTGTGACAGGGGAGTACGGAAAACTGTTTTTT | CASSVTGEYGKLFF
17 | NA | TRBJ2-1 | TRBV7-9 | NA | TGTGCCAGCAGCTTAGCTCTTGCGGAGAGCTCCTACAATGAGCAGTTCTTC | CASSLALAESSYNEQFF
14 | TRBD2 | TRBJ2-7 | TRBV10-3 | NA | TGTGCCATCAGGGGGACTAGCGGGACCTACGAGCAGTACTTC | CAIRGTSGTYEQYF
14 | NA | TRBJ2-7 | TRBV5-6 | NA | TGTGCCAGCAGCTTTGGCGTTGCCTCCTACGAGCAGTACTTC | CASSFGVASYEQYF
14 | NA | TRBJ2-1 | TRBV28 | NA | TGTGCCAGCAGTTTAATCGAATCCTACAATGAGCAGTTCTTC | CASSLIESYNEQFF
15 | NA | TRBJ1-4 | TRBV9 | NA | TGTGCCAGCAGCGTAGGAGGACAGCTTAATGAAAAACTGTTTTTT | CASSVGGQLNEKLFF